A single sample gave rise to the 19 T cell receptor beta chains below, sequenced in a study of neurological immune-mediated disorders. TCRdb called the 5' RACE reads again in MiXCR, with one record for every CDR3 protein. The data contain tens of thousands of distinct CDR3 sequences, 2% to 2.5% of them singletons. The material sequenced was PBMCs. The origin of the receptors is a man aged 45-65 years with multiple sclerosis.

This clonotype was counted many times. The chain employs TRBV28 and TRBJ1-5; D is ambiguous. Between the trimmed V and J ends, which lost 2 bases and 6 bases, there was a span of 8 bases. The CDR3 loop spans 13 amino acids. Germline CDR1 reads MDHEN; CDR2 reads SYDVKM. The CDR3 region has the DNA TGTGCCAGCAGTTTAGTGGCAGGTCAGCCCCAGCATTTT. It specifies CASSLVAGQPQHF.

The table lists this clonotype with many counts. This rearrangement joins TRBV6-6 to TRBJ2-3; D ambiguous. The CDR3 spans 15 residues. Germline V gene sequence: CDR1 MNHNY, CDR2 SVGAGI (reference sequence). Trimming removed 3 bases at V and 1 base at J, with 11 bases between. Here the CDR3 reads CASSYRAIRTDTQYF. CDR3 sequence (DNA): TGTGCCAGCAGTTATAGGGCTATTCGCACAGATACGCAGTATTTT.

This clonotype was recorded at least ten times. CDR3 region: CASSLSRDANSPLHF. DNA for the CDR3: TGTGCCAGCAGCTTATCGAGGGACGCGAATTCACCCCTCCACTTT. The rearrangement links TRBV7-2 to TRBJ1-6; possibly TRBD1 for D (5 bases). Trimming pared 2 bases from V and 7 bases from J, leaving 12 bases between. This CDR3 contains 15 residues. CDR1 is SGHTA and CDR2 is FQGNSA in the germline V gene.

This clonotype was counted many times. The chain joins TRBV29-1 to TRBJ2-3; D is uncertain. Germline values: CDR1 SQVTM, CDR2 ANQGSEA. The CDR3 contains 13 residues. V was shortened by 7 bases and J by 6 bases, with 17 bases between the two germline ends. CDR3: CSAAPFDADTQYF. CDR3 bases: TGCAGCGCCGCCCCTTTTGACGCTGATACGCAGTATTTT.

There are many counts of this clonotype. This chain connects TRBV6-5 to TRBJ2-7; D might be TRBD2 (6 bases). Germline V lookup: CDR1 MNHEY, CDR2 SVGAGI. The CDR3 has 14 residues. V gave up 8 bases and J gave up 1 base, with 15 bases separating them. Written as DNA, the CDR3 is TGTGCCAGCCGCAAAGGACTAAATTCCTACGAGCAGTACTTC. This sequence encodes CASRKGLNSYEQYF.

The chain uses TRBV12-3 or TRBV12-4 and TRBJ1-5; D is perhaps TRBD1 (6 bases). Trimming shortened V by 6 bases and J by 0 bases, and 15 bases separated the two germline ends. This CDR3 spans 16 amino acids. CDR3 bases: TGTGCCAGCAGGATTAGTGACAGGCATAGCAATCAGCCCCAGCATTTT. It translates to CASRISDRHSNQPQHF.

At least ten counts were recorded for this clonotype. The rearrangement joins TRBV7-7 to TRBJ2-7, with D uncertain. This CDR3 contains 13 residues. Germline lookup yields CDR1 SSHAT and CDR2 FNYEAQ (reference sequence). Trimming cost V 6 bases and J 4 bases, with 13 bases left between them. CDR3: CASSLGIGYEQYF. CDR3 in DNA: TGTGCCAGCAGTCTCGGAATAGGATACGAGCAGTACTTC.

This clonotype was seen repeatedly, ten times or more. The chain combines TRBV2 with TRBJ1-1; D might be TRBD1 (5 bases). Trimming shortened V by 6 bases and J by 4 bases, and 18 bases separated the two germline ends. Per germline, CDR1 SNHLY and CDR2 FYNNEI. The CDR3 runs to 15 residues. The CDR3 DNA sequence: TGTGCCAGCAGCCCAAGAGGGGCGTATAGCACTGAAGCTTTCTTT. Translation gives CASSPRGAYSTEAFF.

In this sample, this clonotype turned up many times. J is TRBJ2-3 and V is TRBV5-1; D is undetermined. Germline loops: CDR1 SGHRS, CDR2 YFSETQ. CDR3 length equals 13 residues. Between the trimmed V and J ends, which lost 0 bases and 5 bases, there was a span of 7 bases. The CDR3 coding sequence is TGCGCCAGCAGCTTGGTGGCCGGAGATACGCAGTATTTT. Protein: CASSLVAGDTQYF.

This clonotype has a count of ten or more. It may be a read error: a sequence one base away is much more abundant. This likely comes from a read error, as the CDR3 has no conserved phenylalanine or tryptophan at its end. The chain employs TRBV5-1 and TRBJ2-5; TRBD2 agrees at 10 bases. V shed 0 bases, J shed 5 bases, and the junction held 4 bases outside the gene matches. The CDR3 covers 15 residues. Germline V gene data show CDR1 as SGHRS and CDR2 as YFSETQ. The CDR3 loop is CASSLDGTSVETQYC. The DNA of the CDR3 is TGCGCCAGCAGCTTGGATGGGACTAGCGTTGAGACCCAGTACTGC.

This clonotype was counted ten times or more. The chain recombines TRBV7-8 with TRBJ2-7; perhaps D is TRBD1 or TRBD2 (5 bases each). Germline V gene lookup returns CDR1 SGHVS and CDR2 FQNEAQ. The V and J ends lost 1 base and 4 bases respectively, with 14 bases between them. This CDR3 comprises 15 residues. In nucleotides, the CDR3 is TGTGCCAGCAGCTTAGTGGCCGGGGCTAATTACGAGCAGTACTTC. It is translated as CASSLVAGANYEQYF.

This clonotype was detected ten times or more. The gene calls are TRBV5-1 and TRBJ1-1; no definite D call. The CDR3 runs 14 residues. Trimming left V 0 bases short and J 5 bases short, with 11 bases between. Germline assignment: CDR1 SGHRS and CDR2 YFSETQ. Here the CDR3 DNA reads TGCGCCAGCAGCTTGGTAGGCGGGTTGACTGAAGCTTTCTTT. It codes for CASSLVGGLTEAFF.

In its sample, this clonotype was seen many times. The chain uses TRBV7-2 and TRBJ2-1; 15 nucleotides align to TRBD2. V shed 4 bases and J 5 bases; nucleotides not matched to a gene: 6. The CDR3 is 17 amino acids. Per the germline V gene, CDR1 is SGHTA and CDR2 is FQGNSA. CDR3 loop: CASSSPGLAGGNNEQFF. The CDR3 DNA sequence: TGTGCCAGCAGCTCCCCGGGACTAGCGGGGGGAAACAATGAGCAGTTCTTC.

This clonotype occurred many times. This chain links TRBV20-1 with TRBJ1-5; 8 bases align to TRBD1. There are 14 residues in the CDR3. Germline-derived CDR1 and CDR2 are DFQATT and SNEGSKA (reference sequence). The junction had 4 bases not matched to a gene; V was cut back by 0 bases and J by 6 bases. The CDR3, as DNA: TGCAGTGCTAGAGAGGCCCAGGGGGCTCAGCCCCAGCATTTT. The encoded protein is CSAREAQGAQPQHF.

This clonotype was counted ten times or more. The chain carries TRBV6-2 or TRBV6-3 and TRBJ2-1; D is uncertain. The germline V gene has CDR1 MNHEY and CDR2 SVGEGT. Between the trimmed V and J ends, which lost 5 bases and 9 bases, there was a span of 11 bases. The CDR3 has 12 amino acids. DNA of the CDR3: TGTGCCAGCAGTCCGACCAGGTCTGAGCAGTTCTTC. Translation: CASSPTRSEQFF.

This clonotype occurred many times. J is TRBJ2-2 and V is TRBV12-3 or TRBV12-4; tentatively, D is TRBD2 (7 bases). The CDR3 sequence is 14 residues long. V lost 8 bases and J lost 4, with 14 bases in between. CDR3 sequence: CASLRGGSTGELFF. The CDR3 DNA reads as TGTGCCAGCCTTAGGGGGGGAAGCACCGGGGAGCTGTTTTTT.

This clonotype came up many times. This chain links TRBV12-3 or TRBV12-4 with TRBJ1-5; 8 bases align to TRBD1. V was pared by 7 bases and J by 0 bases, with 11 bases of the junction left unmatched. The CDR3 runs to 17 residues. The DNA of the CDR3 is TGTGCCAGCACCCGGACAGGGCGCCTTTATAGCAATCAGCCCCAGCATTTT. The encoded protein is CASTRTGRLYSNQPQHF.

This clonotype was seen many times. CDR3 sequence (DNA): TGTGCCAGCAGTTACTCGAGTAGCGGAACCTACGAGCAGTACTTC. Translating it yields CASSYSSSGTYEQYF. The chain combines TRBV6-5 with TRBJ2-7; D perhaps matches TRBD2 (6 bases). This CDR3 region has 15 residues. V dropped 0 bases and J dropped 2 bases, with 11 bases sitting between them. In germline, CDR1 is MNHEY, CDR2 SVGAGI.

This clonotype showed up many times. V usage is TRBV7-8 and J usage is TRBJ1-4; D remains ambiguous. The CDR3 is made up of 13 amino acids. Trimming took off 1 base at V and 7 bases at J, with 7 bases between the two ends. Germline assignment: CDR1 SGHVS and CDR2 FQNEAQ. The CDR3 loop is CASSLGVGEKLFF. CDR3 nucleotide sequence: TGTGCCAGCAGCTTAGGAGTAGGTGAAAAACTGTTTTTT.